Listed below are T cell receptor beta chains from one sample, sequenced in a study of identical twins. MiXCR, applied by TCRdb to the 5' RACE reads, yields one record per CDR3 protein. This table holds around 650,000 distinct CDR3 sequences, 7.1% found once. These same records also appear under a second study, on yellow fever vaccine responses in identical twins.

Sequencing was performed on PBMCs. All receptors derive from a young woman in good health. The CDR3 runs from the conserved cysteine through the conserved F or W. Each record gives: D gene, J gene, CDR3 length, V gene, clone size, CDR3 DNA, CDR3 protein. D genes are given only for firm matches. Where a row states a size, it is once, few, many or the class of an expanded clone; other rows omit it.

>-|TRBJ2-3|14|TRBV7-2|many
TGTGCCAGCAGCTTAACCCGGGACACAGATACGCAGTATTTT
CASSLTRDTDTQYF
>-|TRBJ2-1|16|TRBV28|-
TGTGCCAGCAGTTCCACAGACCCTTCCTCCTACAATGAGCAGTTCTTC
CASSSTDPSSYNEQFF
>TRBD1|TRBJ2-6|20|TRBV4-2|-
TGTGCCAGCAGCCAAGAAGAAGGACTCTCAGGGGGCTCTGGGGCCAACGTCCTGACTTTC
CASSQEEGLSGGSGANVLTF
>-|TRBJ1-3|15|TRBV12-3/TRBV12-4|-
TGTGCCAGCAGTCCCGCCAGGAGCTCTGGAAACACCATATATTTT
CASSPARSSGNTIYF
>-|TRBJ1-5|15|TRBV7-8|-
TGTGCCAGCAGCCTAGGTGGGGGGGCGGGCCAGCCCCAGCATTTT
CASSLGGGAGQPQHF
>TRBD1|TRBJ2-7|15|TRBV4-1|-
TGCGCCAGCAGCCCATTTCGCACAGGGGGCGGCGAGCAGTACTTC
CASSPFRTGGGEQYF
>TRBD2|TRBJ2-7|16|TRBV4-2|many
TGTGCCAGCAGCCAAGGGGGGAGTAGCGGGTCCTACGAGCAGTACTTC
CASSQGGSSGSYEQYF
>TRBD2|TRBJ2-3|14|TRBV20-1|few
TGCAGTGCACCCACTAGCGGCCTTACAGATACGCAGTATTTT
CSAPTSGLTDTQYF
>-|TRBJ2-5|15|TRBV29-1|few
TGCAGCGTTAGGGGCGGACGTACAAACCAAGAGACCCAGTACTTC
CSVRGGRTNQETQYF
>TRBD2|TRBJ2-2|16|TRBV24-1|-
TGTGCCACCAGTGATCCGACTAGCGGGGACACCGGGGAGCTGTTTTTT
CATSDPTSGDTGELFF
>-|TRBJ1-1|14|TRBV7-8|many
TGTGCCAGCAGCGGACGGGGGGGGGACACTGAAGTTTTCTTT
CASSGRGGDTEVFF
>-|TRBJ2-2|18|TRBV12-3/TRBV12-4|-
TGTGCCAGCAGTTTCTCAGCGACAGCACCCGCGAACACCGGGGAGCTGTTTTTT
CASSFSATAPANTGELFF
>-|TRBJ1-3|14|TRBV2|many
TGTGCCAGCAGGGAGGGGACCAGTGGAAACACCATATATTTT
CASREGTSGNTIYF
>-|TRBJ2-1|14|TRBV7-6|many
TGTGCCAGCAGCTTACGGGGACCGTACAATGAGCAGTTCTTC
CASSLRGPYNEQFF
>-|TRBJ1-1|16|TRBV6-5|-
TGTGCCAGCAGTTACAGGCAGGGCGGTGGGAACACTGAAGCTTTCTTT
CASSYRQGGGNTEAFF
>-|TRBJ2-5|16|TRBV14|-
TGTGCCAGCAGCCAAAAGACGGACAGAATACAAGAGACCCAGTACTTC
CASSQKTDRIQETQYF
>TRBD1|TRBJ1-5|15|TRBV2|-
TGTGCCAGCAGTGACGACAGGGGGTCGTTTCAGCCCCAGCATTTT
CASSDDRGSFQPQHF
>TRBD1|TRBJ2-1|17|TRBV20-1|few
TGCAGTGCTAGAGGAGGGGCACAGGGCAGGGGGTACAATGAGCAGTTCTTC
CSARGGAQGRGYNEQFF
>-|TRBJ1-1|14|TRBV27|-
TGTGCCAGCAGGCCTACAGTGGAGAACACTGAAGCTTTCTTT
CASRPTVENTEAFF
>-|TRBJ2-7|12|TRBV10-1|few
TGCGCCAGCGTAGAGATCGGGGGCGAGCAGTACTTC
CASVEIGGEQYF
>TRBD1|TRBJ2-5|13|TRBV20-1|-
TGCAGTGCGCAGGACAGGTTTCAAGAGACCCAGTACTTC
CSAQDRFQETQYF
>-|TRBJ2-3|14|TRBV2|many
TGTGCCAGCAGTGTAACAGCTAGCACAGATACGCAGTATTTT
CASSVTASTDTQYF
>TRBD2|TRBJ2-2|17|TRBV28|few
TGTGCCAGCAGTTTTTCCGGCCAGCGGGGGAACACCGGGGAGCTGTTTTTT
CASSFSGQRGNTGELFF
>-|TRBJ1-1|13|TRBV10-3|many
TGTGCCATCAGTGATTCAGGGGTTACTGAAGCTTTCTTT
CAISDSGVTEAFF
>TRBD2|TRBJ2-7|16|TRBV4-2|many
TGTGCCAGCAGCCAAGTCGGAGCGGGAGGGAACTACGAGCAGTACTTC
CASSQVGAGGNYEQYF
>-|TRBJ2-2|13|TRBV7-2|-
TGTGCCAGCAGCCCCTTAACCTCAACTCTGCTGTTTTTT
CASSPLTSTLLFF
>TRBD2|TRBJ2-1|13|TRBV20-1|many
TGCAGTGCTCAAGGACTAGGCAACAATGAGCAGTTCTTC
CSAQGLGNNEQFF
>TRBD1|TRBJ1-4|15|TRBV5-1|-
TGCGCCAGTAGGAATCAGGGGGCACAAAATGAAAAACTGTTTTTT
CASRNQGAQNEKLFF
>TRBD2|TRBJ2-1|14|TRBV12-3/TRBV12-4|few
TGTGCCAGCAGTAAGTCCGGGGGGACCGATGAGCAGTTCTTC
CASSKSGGTDEQFF